A selection of T cell receptor beta chains follows, all from one sample in a study of blood T cell repertoires in COVID-19. The method was immunoSEQ multiplex PCR; TCRdb's version includes in-frame clones alone and lacks a portion of them. The sample lists roughly 200,000 clones; 70% to 90% were seen once. What was sequenced was peripheral blood. The receptors shown here come from a woman in her late teens or twenties who had recovered from COVID-19. CDR3s include the opening cysteine and the closing phenylalanine or tryptophan. The D gene is left open where the match is weak. Clone size, where shown, is once, few, many, or a class for clones that have expanded.

CDR3: CASSVPSGSYNEQFF
DNA: TGTGCCAGCAGCGTACCGAGCGGATCCTACAATGAGCAGTTCTTC
size: once
J: TRBJ2-1
length: 15
D: .
V: TRBV9

CDR3: CASSAAGGRTDTQYF
DNA: TGTGCCAGCAGCGCAGCGGGAGGGCGCACAGATACGCAGTATTTT
size: .
J: TRBJ2-3
length: 15
D: TRBD2
V: TRBV9

CDR3: CASSVTGTAHSNQPQHF
DNA: TGTGCCAGCAGCGTAACCGGGACAGCCCATAGCAATCAGCCCCAGCATTTT
size: .
J: TRBJ1-5
length: 17
D: TRBD1
V: TRBV7-9

CDR3: CASSQESRVGNQPQHF
DNA: TGCGCCAGCAGCCAAGAATCCAGGGTCGGCAATCAGCCCCAGCATTTT
size: .
J: TRBJ1-5
length: 16
D: .
V: TRBV4-1

CDR3: CASSLSTGPANQPQHF
DNA: TGTGCCAGCAGTTTATCGACAGGACCTGCCAATCAGCCCCAGCATTTT
size: .
J: TRBJ1-5
length: 16
D: .
V: TRBV27

CDR3: CASSYPGSDREGNYGYTF
DNA: TGTGCCAGCAGTTACCCGGGGTCGGACAGGGAAGGAAACTATGGCTACACCTTC
size: once
J: TRBJ1-2
length: 18
D: TRBD1
V: TRBV6-2/TRBV6-3

CDR3: CASSLAGGRTDTQYF
DNA: TGCGCCAGCAGCTTGGCGGGAGGGCGGACAGATACGCAGTATTTT
size: .
J: TRBJ2-3
length: 15
D: TRBD2
V: TRBV5-1

CDR3: CASSLGGRLGNEQFF
DNA: TGCGCCAGCAGCTTGGGGGGCAGGCTTGGCAATGAGCAGTTCTTC
size: few
J: TRBJ2-1
length: 15
D: .
V: TRBV5-1

CDR3: CASSFPGEYGYTF
DNA: TGTGCCAGCAGTTTCCCAGGGGAGTATGGCTACACCTTC
size: .
J: TRBJ1-2
length: 13
D: .
V: TRBV28

CDR3: CASSLGTSGSFSSYEQYF
DNA: TGTGCCAGCAGCCTTGGGACTAGCGGGAGTTTTAGCTCCTACGAGCAGTACTTC
size: .
J: TRBJ2-7
length: 18
D: TRBD2
V: TRBV7-9

CDR3: CASSFQAGANTGELFF
DNA: TGTGCCAGCAGCTTTCAAGCGGGGGCGAACACCGGGGAGCTGTTTTTT
size: .
J: TRBJ2-2
length: 16
D: TRBD2
V: TRBV7-3

CDR3: CAWSAGAVYNSPLHF
DNA: TGTGCCTGGAGTGCAGGGGCGGTTTATAATTCACCCCTCCACTTT
size: .
J: TRBJ1-6
length: 15
D: .
V: TRBV30

CDR3: CASSLPGSSYNSPLHF
DNA: TGTGCCAGCAGCTTGCCAGGCAGCTCCTATAATTCACCCCTCCACTTT
size: .
J: TRBJ1-6
length: 16
D: .
V: TRBV5-8

CDR3: CATSDRGQGANVLTF
DNA: TGTGCCACCAGCGACAGGGGGCAGGGGGCCAACGTCCTGACTTTC
size: .
J: TRBJ2-6
length: 15
D: TRBD1
V: TRBV24-1

CDR3: CASSQDPDTAPLHF
DNA: TGTGCCAGCAGCCAAGATCCGGACACTGCACCCCTCCACTTT
size: once
J: TRBJ1-6
length: 14
D: .
V: TRBV4-2

CDR3: CASSLRGRFDEQYF
DNA: TGTGCCAGCAGCCTGAGGGGGCGCTTCGACGAGCAGTACTTC
size: .
J: TRBJ2-7
length: 14
D: TRBD1
V: TRBV14

CDR3: CASSGDARSEQFF
DNA: TGTGCCAGCAGCGGGGATGCCAGGAGTGAGCAGTTCTTC
size: .
J: TRBJ2-1
length: 13
D: .
V: TRBV2

CDR3: CASSTGRLGEQYF
DNA: TGTGCCAGCAGCACCGGGAGGCTAGGCGAGCAGTACTTC
size: .
J: TRBJ2-7
length: 13
D: TRBD2
V: TRBV25-1

CDR3: CASSPRTDLSYEQYF
DNA: TGTGCCAGCAGCCCCCGGACAGATCTTAGCTACGAGCAGTACTTC
size: .
J: TRBJ2-7
length: 15
D: .
V: TRBV5-4

CDR3: CASSTREVFYEQYF
DNA: TGTGCCAGCAGTACTAGGGAAGTATTCTACGAGCAGTACTTC
size: .
J: TRBJ2-7
length: 14
D: .
V: TRBV28

CDR3: CASSPPSGSGKGTDTQYF
DNA: TGTGCCAGCAGTCCCCCTTCAGGTAGCGGGAAGGGAACGGATACGCAGTATTTT
size: .
J: TRBJ2-3
length: 18
D: TRBD2
V: TRBV6-6

CDR3: CASSADRFIEQPQHF
DNA: TGTGCCAGCAGTGCGGACAGGTTTATAGAGCAGCCCCAGCATTTT
size: .
J: TRBJ1-5
length: 15
D: TRBD1
V: TRBV2

CDR3: CASSTRLVSEQYF
DNA: TGTGCCAGCAGCACAAGACTAGTTAGCGAGCAGTACTTC
size: .
J: TRBJ2-7
length: 13
D: .
V: TRBV13

CDR3: CASSQEQSSYNSPLHF
DNA: TGTGCCAGCAGCCAGGAACAGAGCTCCTATAATTCACCCCTCCACTTT
size: .
J: TRBJ1-6
length: 16
D: .
V: TRBV4-2

CDR3: CASSQDRQGANTGELFF
DNA: TGCGCCAGCAGCCAAGACAGACAGGGGGCTAACACCGGGGAGCTGTTTTTT
size: .
J: TRBJ2-2
length: 17
D: TRBD1
V: TRBV4-3

CDR3: CASSPPLSFWATGELFF
DNA: TGTGCCAGTAGTCCCCCATTGAGCTTTTGGGCCACCGGGGAGCTGTTTTTT
size: .
J: TRBJ2-2
length: 17
D: .
V: TRBV19

CDR3: CASSLTSDSYNEQFF
DNA: TGTGCCAGCAGCTTAACCAGCGACTCCTACAATGAGCAGTTCTTC
size: .
J: TRBJ2-1
length: 15
D: .
V: TRBV7-3

CDR3: CASSTGGNTEAFF
DNA: TGTGCCAGTAGTACCGGGGGGAACACTGAAGCTTTCTTT
size: .
J: TRBJ1-1
length: 13
D: .
V: TRBV19

CDR3: CAISEAPGTGIVRGYGYTF
DNA: TGTGCCATCAGTGAGGCTCCCGGGACAGGGATTGTTCGGGGGTATGGCTACACCTTC
size: few
J: TRBJ1-2
length: 19
D: TRBD1
V: TRBV10-3

CDR3: CASSQEGAGWADTQYF
DNA: TGCGCCAGCAGCCAAGAAGGGGCAGGGTGGGCAGATACGCAGTATTTT
size: .
J: TRBJ2-3
length: 16
D: .
V: TRBV4-1

CDR3: CASSLEGLAYEQYF
DNA: TGCGCCAGCAGCTTGGAAGGACTAGCCTACGAGCAGTACTTC
size: .
J: TRBJ2-7
length: 14
D: TRBD2
V: TRBV5-1

CDR3: CASSRGQTRNQPQHF
DNA: TGTGCCAGCAGTCGAGGACAAACACGCAATCAGCCCCAGCATTTT
size: few
J: TRBJ1-5
length: 15
D: .
V: TRBV6-2/TRBV6-3

CDR3: CASSFLTGGEYNEQFF
DNA: TGTGCCAGCAGCTTTTTGACAGGGGGCGAGTACAATGAGCAGTTCTTC
size: .
J: TRBJ2-1
length: 16
D: TRBD1
V: TRBV5-6

CDR3: CASSATSGRGDYEQYF
DNA: TGTGCCAGCAGCGCAACTAGCGGGAGGGGCGACTACGAGCAGTACTTC
size: .
J: TRBJ2-7
length: 16
D: TRBD2
V: TRBV5-4

CDR3: CASSDSGRASETQYF
DNA: TGTGCCAGCAGTGATAGCGGGAGGGCGTCAGAGACCCAGTACTTC
size: few
J: TRBJ2-5
length: 15
D: TRBD2
V: TRBV25-1

CDR3: CAISESETGANVLTF
DNA: TGTGCCATCAGTGAGTCAGAGACTGGGGCCAACGTCCTGACTTTC
size: .
J: TRBJ2-6
length: 15
D: .
V: TRBV10-3

CDR3: CASSLGQGLYGYTF
DNA: TGCGCCAGCAGCTTGGGACAGGGGCTCTATGGCTACACCTTC
size: .
J: TRBJ1-2
length: 14
D: TRBD1
V: TRBV5-1

CDR3: CASTDGRTYNEQFF
DNA: TGTGCCAGTACAGACGGGAGGACCTACAATGAGCAGTTCTTC
size: .
J: TRBJ2-1
length: 14
D: TRBD2
V: TRBV25-1

CDR3: CASSSPVNYGYTF
DNA: TGTGCCAGCAGTTCTCCCGTTAACTATGGCTACACCTTC
size: .
J: TRBJ1-2
length: 13
D: .
V: TRBV28

CDR3: CAWSPIATEQFF
DNA: TGTGCCTGGAGTCCTATAGCCACTGAGCAGTTCTTC
size: .
J: TRBJ2-1
length: 12
D: .
V: TRBV30

CDR3: CAWSLLMNTEAFF
DNA: TGTGCCTGGAGCCTCCTTATGAACACTGAAGCTTTCTTT
size: .
J: TRBJ1-1
length: 13
D: .
V: TRBV30

CDR3: CASSQVTGGYEQYF
DNA: TGCGCCAGCAGCCAAGTAACAGGCGGCTACGAGCAGTACTTC
size: .
J: TRBJ2-7
length: 14
D: .
V: TRBV4-3

CDR3: CASSQEQGAYGTQYF
DNA: TGTGCCAGCAGCCAAGAGCAGGGGGCATATGGGACCCAGTACTTC
size: once
J: TRBJ2-5
length: 15
D: TRBD1
V: TRBV3-1/TRBV3-2